This T cell receptor (beta chain) stems from a study of T cell responses to AZD1222 COVID-19 vaccine (dated by TCRdb to about 2021). Background on the whole study: AZD1222 recipients given second doses at about 4 weeks or at about 12 weeks were pooled, since spike-specific TCR depth and breadth were not found to differ between the two schedules. A total of under 250 trial participants underwent TCR sequencing, of whom approximately 200 had received two doses of AZD1222 and some 25 had received two doses of the MenACWY control vaccine. Trial participants were enrolled into age subgroups of 18-55, 56-69 and 70-plus years, which contained about 150, 27 and 61 TCR-sequenced participants, respectively.

The CDR3 regions of human TCRbeta chains were subjected to immunosequencing. Per the original workflow: TCRs in the repertoires were compared against a reference library of SARS-CoV-2-specific TCRs that had been generated with the MIRA antigen-specificity platform. Breadth was defined as the fraction of unique TCRs that were SARS-CoV-2-associated, and depth was defined as the fraction of total T cells that were SARS-CoV-2-associated. Using the MIRA data, each spike-specific TCR was assigned both to the spike region to which the TCR was reactive and to a CD4 or CD8 class. Log10-transformed breadth and depth values were compared by one-way ANOVA with Sidak's multiple comparisons tests. TCRdb limited this immuneACCESS table to in-frame rearrangements with V and J called. A share of clones is missing; checked studies link under half to unresolved V genes, and the rest is unexplained. V and J calls and clone size are copied from that table; D and trimming were computed from the DNA. This sample holds 72,000 or so clones; about 85% were observed only once. The leading ten clones occupy over 20% of the sample.

The study at large found these results: Conclusions about previously exposed vaccinees were limited because only six AZD1222 recipients were SARS-CoV-2 seropositive at baseline. Most participants were white British and females outnumbered males, and the authors suggested that clonal diversity may have been underestimated. Because no samples from the day 14 peak response were available, repertoires could be characterized only after the peak T cell response. The 56-69-year group was small, and its depth increase did not reach significance, likely because of low power. After two AZD1222 doses, spike-specific TCR breadth and depth were significantly higher than at day 0 and than in MenACWY recipients. Nearly half of unique spike-specific TCRs reportedly recognized epitopes outside regions mutated in the B.1.351 and B.1.1.7 variants. The vaccine-associated CD4 TCRs covered the entire spike protein, and the dominant responses fell in regions 160-218 and 743-854.

The junction shows trimming of 0 bases on V and 4 bases on J, plus 8 bases between the germline ends. From cysteine to phenylalanine, the CDR3 is 13 amino acids long. The DNA shown is the 39-base CDR3, in frame from base 1. CDR1 and CDR2 are read off the germline V gene as SGHRS and YFSETQ. Comments on this clone: This receptor's antigen is unknown. Qualities for individual bases were not recorded, and no much larger clone is one base off.

Reading the label with the study, this specimen's time point is: baseline before first vaccination. Vaccinee samples came from UK trials COV001 and COV002, including a single-blind randomized controlled phase 2/3 trial of AZD1222 (ChAdOx1 nCoV-19) in healthy adults. Trial participant PBMC samples were collected at day 0 and day 28 after the second dose for TCRbeta chain sequencing. Recombination connected TRBV5-1 to TRBJ2-7; the D gene cannot be named for sure. The source material was peripheral blood, sampled on day 0 of AZD1222 vaccination. This receptor was obtained from an adult in good health. CDR3 sequence: CASSLESGYEQYF. The bases read TGCGCCAGCAGCTTGGAGAGTGGATACGAGCAGTACTTC. The reference TRBV5-1 and TRBJ2-7 proteins fill in what lies around the CDR3, so the full variable domain reads KAGVTQTPRYLIKTRGQQVTLSCSPISGHRSVSWYQQTPGQGLQFLFEYFSETQRNKGNFPGRFSGRQFSNSRSEMNVSTLELGDSALYLCASSLESGYEQYFGPGTRLTVT.